What follows is one T cell receptor beta chain and its context. The source of the sample is a study of blood T cell repertoires in COVID-19. Categorization into cohorts depended on clinical history that participants reported. Cohort 3 donors counted as recovered after two negative PCRs, clearance, or resolved symptoms. Trimming removed 4 bases from V and 6 bases from J, with 16 bases in between. The germline V gene has CDR1 MNHEY and CDR2 SMNVEV (reference sequence). This CDR3 has 14 amino acids. Original methodology: Reference gene primer amplification gave nucleated cell count estimates. TCRdb's copy holds only in-frame clones and misses some; the assay was immunoSEQ multiplex PCR. Clone size and V and J calls were adopted from that table, with D and trimming inferred from the DNA. The sample has roughly 300,000 clones; 92% are singletons.

The rearrangement joins TRBV27 to TRBJ2-7, with a weak D call TRBD1 (8 bases). The sequence was collected from a young woman who had recovered from COVID-19. Specimen: PBMCs or T cells enriched from blood (not recorded which). The CDR3 coding sequence is TGTGCCAGCAGTTCCGGACAGGGAGGGTTCGAGCAGTACTTC. It translates to CASSSGQGGFEQYF.